These T cell receptor beta chains were read from a single sample in a study of blood T cell repertoires in COVID-19. Profiled with immunoSEQ multiplex PCR; TCRdb holds only in-frame clones, not every one. The sample holds tens of thousands of clones; approximately 85% are singletons and the top ten take roughly 33%. Sequencing used peripheral blood. The receptors were sampled from a woman at least 80 years old with acute or convalescent COVID-19. Both conserved end residues are part of each CDR3. D genes are given only for firm matches. Clone size is given for some rows only: seen once, a few or many times, or a class if the clone is expanded.

clone size	CDR3 length	D gene	V gene	J gene	CDR3 DNA	CDR3 protein
NA	13	NA	TRBV28	TRBJ1-1	TGTGCCAGCAGTACGCACACAGGGAGTGCCGCTTTCTTT	CASSTHTGSAAFF
NA	17	NA	TRBV5-6	TRBJ2-5	TGTGCCAGCAGCCTACGACGGTTGGGGGGAATGGCAGAGACCCAGTACTTC	CASSLRRLGGMAETQYF
NA	16	NA	TRBV7-8	TRBJ2-6	TGTGCCAGCAGCTTAGCCCTGTGGCCGGGGGCCAACGTCCTGACTTTC	CASSLALWPGANVLTF
NA	16	TRBD1	TRBV24-1	TRBJ2-2	TGTGCCACCAGTGATTTGACAGGGGCCAGCACCGGGGAGCTGTTTTTT	CATSDLTGASTGELFF
few	15	NA	TRBV5-6	TRBJ2-1	TGTGCCAGCAGCTGGGACACCCTCACCTACAATGAGCAGTTCTTC	CASSWDTLTYNEQFF
NA	14	NA	TRBV7-9	TRBJ1-1	TGTGCCAGCAGCTTAGAGGTGGGAGGGACTGAAGCTTTCTTT	CASSLEVGGTEAFF
NA	13	NA	TRBV4-2	TRBJ2-2	TGTGCCAGCAGCCCGGACTACACCGGGGAGCTGTTTTTT	CASSPDYTGELFF
NA	18	NA	TRBV4-1	TRBJ2-1	TGCGCCAGCAGCCACCCGCGTGGGAGTTTCACGAAAGACAATGAGCAGTTCTTC	CASSHPRGSFTKDNEQFF
few	15	TRBD1	TRBV7-9	TRBJ1-2	TGTGCCAGCAGCCTAGATTCCCAGGGGGCCGATGGCTACACCTTC	CASSLDSQGADGYTF
NA	15	TRBD1	TRBV28	TRBJ1-1	TGTGCCAGCAGTGGCTCGGGACAGGGGAACACTGAAGCTTTCTTT	CASSGSGQGNTEAFF
NA	14	TRBD2	TRBV5-8	TRBJ2-1	TGTGCCAGCATTCCGGGACTAGCGTACAATGAGCAGTTCTTC	CASIPGLAYNEQFF
NA	15	TRBD1	TRBV28	TRBJ1-2	TGTGCCAGCAGTTTCCGGACAGGGGGCTACTATGGCTACACCTTC	CASSFRTGGYYGYTF
NA	12	TRBD1	TRBV12-3/TRBV12-4	TRBJ1-3	TGTGCCAGCAACCAAGGAGACAGGGTTAAATATTTT	CASNQGDRVKYF
once	17	TRBD1	TRBV4-1	TRBJ2-2	TGCGCCAGCAGCCAAAACAGGGGGAATACGAACACCGGGGAGCTGTTTTTT	CASSQNRGNTNTGELFF
NA	19	NA	TRBV7-6	TRBJ1-1	TGTGCCAGCAGCTCAAAACCGGGGGGGTACGCGGTTAAGGACACTGAAGCTTTCTTT	CASSSKPGGYAVKDTEAFF
NA	11	NA	TRBV3-1/TRBV3-2	TRBJ1-2	TGTGCCAGCAGCCAGCAGTATGGCTACACCTTC	CASSQQYGYTF
once	11	TRBD1	TRBV6-6	TRBJ2-7	TGTGCCAGCAGCAACGACAGGGGGCGCGACTTC	CASSNDRGRDF
once	16	TRBD1	TRBV28	TRBJ1-2	TGTGCCAGCAGCTCCGTGAGCGGACAGGGTTTCTATGGCTACACCTTC	CASSSVSGQGFYGYTF
few	15	TRBD2	TRBV15	TRBJ2-7	TGTGCCACCAGCAGAGATGCTAGCGGAGCCTACGAGCAGTACTTC	CATSRDASGAYEQYF
NA	12	NA	TRBV27	TRBJ2-3	TGTGCCAGCGGGCGAAGCACAGATACGCAGTATTTT	CASGRSTDTQYF
NA	14	TRBD1	TRBV3-1/TRBV3-2	TRBJ1-1	TGTGCCAGCAGCCAGGACAGGGGATCGGCTGAAGCTTTCTTT	CASSQDRGSAEAFF
once	14	NA	TRBV3-1/TRBV3-2	TRBJ1-2	TGTGCCAGCAGCCCCTCCGACAGAAACTATGGCTACACCTTC	CASSPSDRNYGYTF
NA	15	NA	TRBV2	TRBJ1-6	TGTGCCAGCAGTGAAGACCAGGGTGCTAATTCACCCCTCCACTTT	CASSEDQGANSPLHF
few	16	NA	TRBV7-9	TRBJ1-4	TGTGCCAGCAGCTTAGCGTTCTCGGGGGGTTATGAAAAACTGTTTTTT	CASSLAFSGGYEKLFF